This TCR beta chain originates from a study of T cells in Graves' hyperthyroidism and ophthalmopathy. TCR beta CDR3 region amplification was performed from RNA transcripts. A set of HTBI primers served as the primers for a first-round RT-PCR of the TCR CDR3. TCRdb re-analysed the multiplex PCR reads in MiXCR, keeping a single row per CDR3 protein. The sample includes roughly 500,000 distinct CDR3 sequences, 40% to 55% seen only once; the top ten take about two fifths. On this clonotype: What it binds is unknown. One end of the junction does not line up with germline, which may come from a read error.

Broader study findings: Median prediction lead before ophthalmopathy onset was 5.5 to 7 months with the model. Within blood appeared most thyroid clonotypes that had expanded above 0.001. Ophthalmopathy was told apart from stable hyperthyroidism by a 13 V-J model.

Germline CDR1 is LNHNV and CDR2 is YYDKDF (reference sequence). This CDR3 comprises 13 residues. Diagnostic assessment was based on clinical symptoms, serum thyroxine and TRAb, thyroid ultrasound and orbital computed tomography. The TCR comes from an adult woman with Graves' disease, either hyperthyroidism or ophthalmopathy (not recorded which). The sample taken for sequencing was peripheral blood or thyroid tissue (not recorded which). The rearrangement uses TRBV15 and TRBJ1-2; D uncertain. Written as DNA, the CDR3 is TGTGCCACCAGCGGAGATACGGTCTATGGCTACGCCTTC. Translated: CATSGDTVYGYAF.